This T cell receptor beta chain stems from a study of shared clonotypes between healthy human individuals. The germline CDR1 and CDR2 sequences are MNHNY and SVGAGI (reference sequence). Trimming shortened V by 5 bases and J by 5 bases, and 12 bases separated the two germline ends. The CDR3 is 13 residues long. Generated by immunoSEQ multiplex PCR, the TCRdb table keeps only in-frame clones and is missing some. The sample has over a million clones, around 97% seen once. In its sample, this clone was seen once. The target antigen is unknown. General study findings and limits: Estimated clonotype richness was generally higher in naive than memory subsets. Across a few donors, naive CD4 shared approximately 4.5%, naive CD8 around 4%, memory CD4 more than 2%, memory CD8 about 0.38%.

What was sequenced was naive CD4+ T cells sorted from blood. Regarding subset: CD45RA+ positively selected. The V gene is TRBV6-6, the J gene TRBJ2-5; D is possibly TRBD2 (6 bases). This TCR was recovered from a man younger than 45 in good health. CDR3 protein: CASSRGSLETQYF. Written as DNA, the CDR3 is TGTGCCAGCAGTCGGGGGAGTCTGGAGACCCAGTACTTC.